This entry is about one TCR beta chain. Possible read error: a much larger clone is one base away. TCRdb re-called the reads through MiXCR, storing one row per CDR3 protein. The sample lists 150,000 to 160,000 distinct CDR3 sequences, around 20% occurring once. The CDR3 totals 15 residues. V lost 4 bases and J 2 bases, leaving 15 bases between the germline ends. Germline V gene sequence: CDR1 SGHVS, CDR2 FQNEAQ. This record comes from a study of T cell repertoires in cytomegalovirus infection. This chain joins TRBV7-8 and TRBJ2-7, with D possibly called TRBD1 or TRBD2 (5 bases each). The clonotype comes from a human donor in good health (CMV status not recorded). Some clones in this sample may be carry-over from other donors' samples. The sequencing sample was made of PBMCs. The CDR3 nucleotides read TGTGCCAGCAGCTCCCGGGACGGACGCCCCTACGAGCAGTACTTC. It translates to CASSSRDGRPYEQYF. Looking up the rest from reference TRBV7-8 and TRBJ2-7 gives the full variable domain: GAGVSQSPRYKVAKRGQDVALRCDPISGHVSLFWYQQALGQGPEFLTYFQNEAQLDKSGLPSDRFFAERPEGSVSTLKIQRTQQEDSAVYLCASSSRDGRPYEQYFGPGTRLTVT.